This entry lists 12 T cell receptor beta chains sequenced from one sample in a study of blood T cell repertoires in COVID-19. Some clones are missing from TCRdb's copy, which holds only in-frame ones; the method was immunoSEQ multiplex PCR. The sample has about 83,000 clones; 86% are singletons. The sequenced sample was peripheral blood. All receptors come from a middle-aged man with active COVID-19.

The chain is built from TRBV24-1 and TRBJ2-1; D possibly corresponds to TRBD1 (6 bases). The germline V gene has CDR1 KGHDR and CDR2 SFDVKD. Trimming shortened V by 2 bases and J by 9 bases, and 13 bases separated the two germline ends. This CDR3 contains 14 residues. The CDR3 spells CATSDWRRGSEQFF. Written as DNA, the CDR3 is TGTGCCACCAGTGATTGGCGCAGGGGCTCTGAGCAGTTCTTC.

The CDR3 loop is CASSQEPGQGGFYEQYF. CDR3 coding DNA: TGCGCCAGCAGCCAAGAACCGGGACAGGGTGGTTTCTACGAGCAGTACTTC. The chain has TRBV4-1 and TRBJ2-7; TRBD1 agrees at 9 bases. V was pared by 0 bases and J by 3 bases, with 9 bases of the junction left unmatched. The CDR3 has 17 residues. CDR1 and CDR2 (germline): MGHRA, YSYEKL.

The rearrangement uses TRBV7-2 and TRBJ1-2, with D perhaps matching TRBD1 (5 bases). The CDR3 runs to 13 residues. Germline lookup yields CDR1 SGHTA and CDR2 FQGNSA. Trimming left V 1 base short and J 2 bases short, with 5 bases between. The DNA of the CDR3 is TGTGCCAGCAGCTTAGGACAGAACTATGGCTACACCTTC. Encoded protein: CASSLGQNYGYTF.

V usage is TRBV5-6 and J usage is TRBJ1-2; D call uncertain. The CDR3 is 14 residues long. Germline V gives CDR1 SGHDT, CDR2 YYEEEE. V was clipped by 3 bases and J by 0 bases, with 9 bases between them. CDR3 DNA sequence: TGTGCCAGCAGCTGGAGCGGAGCTAACTATGGCTACACCTTC. Translating gives CASSWSGANYGYTF. The variable domain in full, with the rest retrieved from reference TRBV5-6 and TRBJ1-2, is DAGVTQSPTHLIKTRGQQVTLRCSPKSGHDTVSWYQQALGQGPQFIFQYYEEEERQRGNFPDRFSGHQFPNYSSELNVNALLLGDSALYLCASSWSGANYGYTFGSGTRLTVV.

This chain joins TRBV7-8 and TRBJ1-3; maybe TRBD1 (6 bases). Deletions cut 1 base from V and 8 bases from J, with 21 bases between. CDR1 and CDR2 from the germline V gene are SGHVS and FQNEAQ. This CDR3 comprises 17 residues. The chain's CDR3 is CASSLVGAGTPADTIYF. In nucleotides, the CDR3 is TGTGCCAGCAGCTTAGTCGGTGCCGGGACACCGGCGGACACCATATATTTT.

The chain employs TRBV5-1 and TRBJ1-2; TRBD1 might be the D (5 bases). Germline V gives CDR1 SGHRS, CDR2 YFSETQ. This CDR3 is 17 amino acids long. V dropped 0 bases and J dropped 3 bases, with 18 bases sitting between them. CDR3 nucleotide sequence: TGCGCCAGCAGCTTGGGGGGACTAGGACGGGAGTACTATGGCTACACCTTC. It yields the protein CASSLGGLGREYYGYTF.

This clone has just a few counts. The V call is TRBV4-1, the J call TRBJ2-7; the match to TRBD2 covers 8 bases. This CDR3 contains 16 residues. Germline V gene sequence: CDR1 MGHRA, CDR2 YSYEKL. With 3 bases clipped from V and 2 bases from J, the junction kept 9 bases outside the gene matches. The DNA of the CDR3 is TGCGCCAGCAGCCAGTCTATGAGCGGGGGAACCTACGAGCAGTACTTC. Translating it yields CASSQSMSGGTYEQYF.

This clone appeared a few times. V usage is TRBV5-1 and J usage is TRBJ1-2; no clear D gene. There are 16 residues in the CDR3. Germline V gene data show CDR1 as SGHRS and CDR2 as YFSETQ. Trimming removed 0 bases at V and 4 bases at J, with 16 bases between. The CDR3 sequence is CASSLASPAGSYGYTF. CDR3 nucleotide sequence: TGCGCCAGCAGCTTGGCCTCCCCCGCTGGGAGCTATGGCTACACCTTC.

The chain employs TRBV7-2 and TRBJ2-3, with D perhaps matching TRBD2 (5 bases). The CDR3 has 12 amino acids. CDR1 SGHTA and CDR2 FQGNSA come from the germline V gene. V lost 8 bases, J lost 2 bases, and 8 bases lay in between. CDR3 sequence: CASQADTDTQYF. The CDR3 DNA follows: TGTGCCAGCCAAGCGGACACAGATACGCAGTATTTT.

V gene TRBV27 combines with J gene TRBJ2-1, with 8 bases matching TRBD1. Trimming at V came to 1 base and at J to 4 bases, leaving 6 bases not matched to a gene. Per germline, CDR1 MNHEY and CDR2 SMNVEV (reference sequence). The CDR3 spans 16 residues. CDR3 in amino acids: CASSLFGTGEYNEQFF. In DNA, the CDR3 is TGTGCCAGCAGTTTATTTGGGACAGGAGAGTACAATGAGCAGTTCTTC.

This chain links TRBV3-1 (or the pseudogene TRBV3-2) with TRBJ2-1, with D perhaps TRBD1 (6 bases). V was cut by 1 base and J by 7 bases, with 14 bases left in between. This CDR3 spans 15 amino acids. Germline loops: CDR1 LGHDT, CDR2 YNNKEL (reference sequence). CDR3: CASSQGVGARNEQFF. The CDR3 DNA reads TGTGCCAGCAGCCAAGGGGTGGGGGCGCGGAATGAGCAGTTCTTC.

In its sample, this clone was seen a few times. The rearrangement uses TRBV2 and TRBJ1-2; D is uncertain. The CDR3 is made up of 13 amino acids. Between the trimmed V and J ends, which lost 1 base and 2 bases, there was a span of 5 bases. Germline assignment: CDR1 SNHLY and CDR2 FYNNEI. The CDR3 region has the DNA TGTGCCAGCAGTGAAGACGGGAACTATGGCTACACCTTC. Its protein product is CASSEDGNYGYTF.